This T cell receptor (beta chain) was identified in a study of T cell responses to AZD1222 COVID-19 vaccine. Study conclusions and caveats: All repertoire sampling was performed exclusively after the peak T cell response.

With respect to this clone: The antigen is unknown.

Sequenced by immunoSEQ multiplex PCR; TCRdb stores in-frame clones only, minus some. Here the sample spans around 160,000 clones, about 93% being singletons. Germline CDR1 WNHNN, CDR2 SYGVQD (reference sequence). This CDR3 is built from 16 residues. The ends were cut back, 4 bases at V and 2 bases at J, with 14 bases in the middle. This specimen consisted of peripheral blood, obtained on day 0 of MenACWY control vaccination. The chain employs TRBV10-1 and TRBJ2-2, with D possibly called TRBD1 or TRBD2 (5 bases each). This TCR derives from an adult in good health. The CDR3 bases are TGCGCCAGCAGTGCAACCGGGACGTATAACACCGGGGAGCTGTTTTTT. Its translation is CASSATGTYNTGELFF.